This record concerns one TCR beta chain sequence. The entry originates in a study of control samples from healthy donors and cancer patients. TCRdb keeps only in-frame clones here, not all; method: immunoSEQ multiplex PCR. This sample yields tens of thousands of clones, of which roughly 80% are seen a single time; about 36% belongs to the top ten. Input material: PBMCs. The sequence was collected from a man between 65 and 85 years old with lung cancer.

The CDR3 DNA reads as TGTGCCAGCTCACCACGCACCTTGGGAGATACGCAGTATTTT. Translating it yields CASSPRTLGDTQYF. The chain has TRBV18 and TRBJ2-3; D unresolved. CDR3 size: 14 residues. V was pared by 1 base and J by 5 bases, with 10 bases between. Per germline, CDR1 KGHSH and CDR2 LQKENI.